Each of the 30 T cell receptor beta chains below was sequenced from the same sample in a study of post-analysis software for immune sequencing data. Study-wide results and limits: Included in a set of roughly 5 TRBV segments more frequent in patients than controls were TRBV5-6, TRBV5-1 and TRBV20-1.

Researchers reported that TCR beta cDNA libraries carried unique molecular identifiers. TCRdb reprocessed the PCR reads via MiXCR and lists one record per CDR3 protein. The table lists under 900,000 distinct CDR3 sequences, under 70% of them singletons. The antigens for these receptors are not known. The source material was blood. These receptors all stem from a girl aged 10-17 years with multiple sclerosis.

The chain employs TRBV20-1 and TRBJ2-7; D perhaps matches TRBD1 (5 bases). Trimming took off 3 bases at V and 3 bases at J, with 15 bases between the two ends. Germline V lookup: CDR1 DFQATT, CDR2 SNEGSKA (reference sequence). This CDR3 spans 14 amino acids. DNA for the CDR3: TGCAGTGCTAGCATTCCAGGGAAGGTCTACGAGCAGTACTTC. Amino acid sequence: CSASIPGKVYEQYF.

This clonotype has just a few counts. This rearrangement joins TRBV3-1 to TRBJ2-7; D is perhaps TRBD1 (7 bases). The CDR3 has 14 residues. Germline-derived CDR1 and CDR2 are LGHDT and YNNKEL (reference sequence). The V end was cut by 3 bases, the J end by 1 base, with 10 bases between. Here the CDR3 reads CASSHGGQSYEQYF. The CDR3 DNA sequence: TGTGCCAGCAGCCACGGGGGACAGTCCTACGAGCAGTACTTC.

CDR3 in DNA: TGCAGTGCTGGGACTAGCGGGAGGGCCAGAAAGACCCAGTACTTC. Protein sequence: CSAGTSGRARKTQYF. The rearrangement joins TRBV20-1 to TRBJ2-7, with 16 bases aligning to TRBD2. The last part of the DNA fits TRBJ2-5 better; the J call may be wrong. The CDR3 sequence is 15 residues long. CDR1 and CDR2 from the germline V gene are DFQATT and SNEGSKA (reference sequence).

This chain connects TRBV20-1 to TRBJ2-3; 8 bases are shared with TRBD2. CDR1 and CDR2 (germline): DFQATT, SNEGSKA (reference sequence). V dropped 5 bases and J dropped 6; count of bases not matched to a gene: 10. This CDR3 contains 14 residues. CDR3 bases: TGCAGTGCTTCGGGACTAGAGGGAGGGGATACGCAGTATTTT. Translating gives CSASGLEGGDTQYF.

The rearrangement uses TRBV5-1 and TRBJ2-1; 10 nucleotides align to TRBD2. Unmatched junction bases numbered 10, after V lost 6 bases and J lost 4 bases. This CDR3 has 16 residues. Germline V lookup: CDR1 SGHRS, CDR2 YFSETQ. The DNA for the CDR3 is TGCGCCAGCACTCCCTCCGGACTAGCGGTATACAATGAGCAGTTCTTC. This gives the protein CASTPSGLAVYNEQFF.

The chain has TRBV4-1 and TRBJ1-1; the match to TRBD1 covers 7 bases. The CDR3 runs 16 residues. Germline V gene data show CDR1 as MGHRA and CDR2 as YSYEKL. The ends lost 8 bases at V and 3 bases at J; junction bases unmatched: 15. CDR3 in amino acids: CASLRQGSGGDTEAFF. The DNA for the CDR3 is TGCGCCAGCCTCCGCCAGGGTTCAGGGGGGGACACTGAAGCTTTCTTT.

J is TRBJ2-3 and V is TRBV27; D perhaps matches TRBD2 (5 bases). Deletions cut 5 bases from V and 5 bases from J, with 17 bases between. Germline V gene sequence: CDR1 MNHEY, CDR2 SMNVEV (reference sequence). This CDR3 region has 15 residues. CDR3 sequence reads: CASSLGPRGGDTQYF. In DNA form, the CDR3 reads TGTGCCAGCAGTCTAGGGCCCCGAGGAGGAGATACGCAGTATTTT.

V and J are TRBV3-1 and TRBJ2-4; 8 bases are a match to TRBD2. The J call could be wrong; TRBJ2-7 is a better fit for the DNA end. CDR3 size: 13 residues. The germline gives CDR1 LGHDT, CDR2 YNNKEL (reference sequence). CDR3 in amino acids: CASSNGGAYEQYF. DNA for the CDR3: TGTGCCAGCAGCAACGGGGGGGCCTACGAGCAGTACTTC.

The V and J genes are TRBV29-1 and TRBJ1-1; the D is unclear. Deletions cut 7 bases from V and 4 bases from J, with 10 bases between. The germline V gene has CDR1 SQVTM and CDR2 ANQGSEA. This CDR3 spans 11 amino acids. CDR3 in amino acids: CSGLAGTEAFF. The CDR3, as DNA: TGCAGCGGGCTGGCGGGCACTGAAGCTTTCTTT.

This clonotype was observed once. CDR3 in DNA: TGTGCCAGCAGTCCCGGGACAGGGGGAATTAGCTACACCTTC. As protein: CASSPGTGGISYTF. The chain is built from TRBV7-3 and TRBJ1-2; 11 nucleotides agree with TRBD1. Germline CDR1 is SGHTA and CDR2 is FQGTGA. With 6 bases clipped from V and 9 bases from J, the junction kept 9 bases outside the gene matches. This CDR3 has 14 residues.

The V call is TRBV7-6, the J call TRBJ2-1; TRBD2 agrees at 11 bases. The CDR3 extends over 16 amino acids. Germline lookup yields CDR1 SGHVS and CDR2 FNYEAQ. Losses at the gene ends were 2 bases for V and 9 bases for J; bases not matched to a gene: 9. The CDR3 bases are TGTGCCAGCAGCTTAACTAGCGGGAGTAAGGCCTTTGAGCAGTTCTTC. Encoded protein: CASSLTSGSKAFEQFF. Full variable domain (remainder filled in from reference TRBV7-6 and TRBJ2-1): GAGVSQSPRYKVTKRGQDVALRCDPISGHVSLYWYRQALGQGPEFLTYFNYEAQQDKSGLPNDRFSAERPEGSISTLTIQRTEQRDSAMYRCASSLTSGSKAFEQFFGPGTRLTVL.

The chain carries TRBV6-2 or TRBV6-3 and TRBJ2-1; TRBD2 matches at 10 bases. The CDR3 covers 15 residues. Germline V gives CDR1 MNHEY, CDR2 SVGEGT. Losses at the gene ends were 6 bases for V and 4 bases for J; bases not matched to a gene: 6. This chain's CDR3 is CASRDLAGGYNEQFF. The CDR3 region has the DNA TGTGCCAGCAGAGACTTAGCGGGGGGTTACAATGAGCAGTTCTTC.

This clonotype was recorded only once. In DNA form, the CDR3 reads TGTGCCAGCAGTGAGATGGCTGGACTCCGCCATTTCTACGAGCAGTACTTC. Protein sequence: CASSEMAGLRHFYEQYF. V usage is TRBV2 and J usage is TRBJ2-7; D may be TRBD2 (5 bases). Trimming shortened V by 3 bases and J by 3 bases, and 21 bases separated the two germline ends. CDR1 SNHLY and CDR2 FYNNEI come from the germline V gene. The CDR3 extends over 17 amino acids.

This clonotype was counted a single time. Written as DNA, the CDR3 is TGCAGCGTGCTCGGGCCCCCTACGGACAGCAACTATGGCTACACCTTC. Residues: CSVLGPPTDSNYGYTF. The rearrangement joins TRBV29-1 to TRBJ1-2, with D possibly being TRBD1 (6 bases). In germline, CDR1 is SQVTM, CDR2 ANQGSEA. The length of the CDR3 is 16 residues. The ends were cut back, 6 bases at V and 2 bases at J, with 22 bases in the middle.

In the case of this clonotype: Sequence at one end of the junction differs from germline and may be a read error. The chain links TRBV12-3 or TRBV12-4 to TRBJ2-1; D is tentatively TRBD1 or TRBD2 (5 bases each). CDR3 length: 14 amino acids. The CDR3 loop is CAGSLGPSRSEQFF. Here the CDR3 DNA reads TGTGCCGGCAGTTTGGGACCGTCGAGGAGTGAGCAGTTCTTC.

There are a few counts of this clonotype. This chain uses TRBV20-1 with TRBJ2-1; TRBD1 aligns across 10 bases. V dropped 0 bases and J dropped 5; count of bases not matched to a gene: 7. Looked up from germline, CDR1 is DFQATT and CDR2 is SNEGSKA (reference sequence). This CDR3 has 16 residues. The CDR3 here is CSAREYGTGVNNEQFF. For the CDR3, the DNA is TGCAGTGCTAGAGAGTATGGGACAGGGGTTAACAATGAGCAGTTCTTC.

The chain has TRBV11-1 and TRBJ2-1; 8 bases align to TRBD1. The CDR3 loop spans 16 amino acids. After removal of 1 base from V and 8 bases from J, the junction contained 10 bases not matched to a gene. Germline lookup yields CDR1 SGHAT and CDR2 FQDESV (reference sequence). CDR3 in amino acids: CASSLVSGGAFYEQFF. CDR3 bases: TGTGCCAGCAGCTTAGTTTCAGGGGGCGCTTTCTATGAGCAGTTCTTC.

Only a few counts were recorded for this clonotype. This rearrangement joins TRBV15 to TRBJ2-6; D is undetermined. Deletions cut 0 bases from V and 1 base from J, with 13 bases between. Germline assignment: CDR1 LNHNV and CDR2 YYDKDF (reference sequence). The CDR3 spans 18 residues. The CDR3 region has the DNA TGTGCCACCAGCAGAGACCCATTCCCCTCGTCTGGGGCCAACGTCCTGACTTTC. Its translation: CATSRDPFPSSGANVLTF.

The genes are TRBV7-6 and TRBJ2-7; D tentatively reads TRBD1 or TRBD2 (5 bases each). From germline, CDR1 is SGHVS and CDR2 FNYEAQ. Trimming took 3 bases from V and 3 from J, leaving 15 bases between them. This CDR3 is 15 amino acids long. This chain's CDR3 is CASSLGTGLYYEQYF. The DNA of the CDR3 is TGTGCCAGCAGCTTGGGGACGGGGCTCTACTACGAGCAGTACTTC.

The rearrangement uses TRBV20-1 and TRBJ2-3; D uncertain. Trimming took off 6 bases at V and 1 base at J, with 14 bases between the two ends. In germline, CDR1 is DFQATT, CDR2 SNEGSKA (reference sequence). The CDR3 consists of 14 residues. This CDR3 is CSATEGFGTDTQYF. CDR3 DNA: TGCAGTGCCACGGAAGGATTTGGCACAGATACGCAGTATTTT.

The J gene is TRBJ2-7, the V gene TRBV7-8; TRBD2 matches 7 bases. The length of the CDR3 is 13 residues. Trimming took 2 bases from V and 7 from J; bases not matched to a gene: 5. Germline V gene sequence: CDR1 SGHVS, CDR2 FQNEAQ. The CDR3 spells CASSLSGVLEQYF. The CDR3 nucleotides are TGTGCCAGCAGCTTAAGCGGGGTCCTAGAGCAGTACTTC. The full variable domain, in which reference TRBV7-8 and TRBJ2-7 provide the parts outside the CDR3, is GAGVSQSPRYKVAKRGQDVALRCDPISGHVSLFWYQQALGQGPEFLTYFQNEAQLDKSGLPSDRFFAERPEGSVSTLKIQRTQQEDSAVYLCASSLSGVLEQYFGPGTRLTVT.

The CDR3 sequence is CASRKQGLSAQYF. CDR3 DNA sequence: TGTGCCAGCAGGAAACAGGGGCTCTCGGCCCAGTACTTC. This chain links TRBV28 with TRBJ2-5; 7 bases line up with TRBD1. CDR1 is MDHEN and CDR2 is SYDVKM in the germline V gene. The CDR3 has 13 residues. V shed 6 bases and J 9 bases; nucleotides not matched to a gene: 10.

This clonotype was seen a handful of times. V is TRBV10-3 and J is TRBJ2-7; TRBD1 is a possible D gene (5 bases). Germline V lookup: CDR1 ENHRY, CDR2 SYGVKD. Trimming removed 0 bases from V and 0 bases from J, with 9 bases in between. The CDR3 has 15 residues. The CDR3 DNA reads TGTGCCATCAGTGAGTCTACAGGTTACTCCTACGAGCAGTACTTC. Translation gives CAISESTGYSYEQYF.

The chain has TRBV28 and TRBJ2-3, with D unresolved. Germline V gives CDR1 MDHEN, CDR2 SYDVKM. This CDR3 has 14 residues. Trimming took off 5 bases at V and 4 bases at J, with 13 bases between the two ends. The CDR3 spells CASSPSNRADTQYF. DNA of the CDR3: TGTGCCAGCAGTCCAAGTAATCGAGCAGATACGCAGTATTTT.

V and J are TRBV29-1 and TRBJ2-7; 8 nucleotides line up with TRBD2. The J call is doubtful: the DNA matches TRBJ2-5 better. Germline assignment: CDR1 SQVTM and CDR2 ANQGSEA. The CDR3 sequence is 14 residues long. The CDR3 bases are TGCAGCGTTGAGCCCGCTAGCGGGCTCCAGACCCAGTACTTC. It specifies CSVEPASGLQTQYF.

The chain has TRBV10-3 and TRBJ1-6, with D perhaps matching TRBD1 (5 bases). Per the germline V gene, CDR1 is ENHRY and CDR2 is SYGVKD. The CDR3 is 13 residues long. V dropped 4 bases and J dropped 10 bases, with 11 bases sitting between them. For the CDR3, the DNA is TGTGCCATCAGTGGGGGGGGGGAATCACCCCTCCACTTT. It codes for CAISGGGESPLHF.

The chain is built from TRBV29-1 and TRBJ2-3; 10 bases align to TRBD2. V lost 6 bases, J lost 2 bases, and 5 bases stayed unmatched. Per the germline V gene, CDR1 is SQVTM and CDR2 is ANQGSEA. The CDR3 spans 14 residues. The CDR3 is CSVDGLAVTDTQYF. Here the CDR3 DNA reads TGCAGCGTAGACGGACTAGCGGTCACAGATACGCAGTATTTT.

V usage is TRBV7-9 and J usage is TRBJ2-1; D gene uncertain. Trimming pared 0 bases from V and 10 bases from J, leaving 10 bases between. The CDR3 extends over 13 amino acids. From germline, CDR1 is SEHNR and CDR2 FQNEAQ (reference sequence). DNA for the CDR3: TGTGCCAGCAGCTTAGCGGGGTTGCAGGAGCAGTTCTTC. Translated, it gives CASSLAGLQEQFF.

This clonotype was seen a few times. This chain connects TRBV20-1 to TRBJ2-1; no reliable D call. The CDR3 runs 10 residues. Per germline, CDR1 DFQATT and CDR2 SNEGSKA (reference sequence). Trimming removed 7 bases from V and 12 bases from J, with 13 bases in between. The CDR3 DNA sequence: TGCAGTGTTAAAGAAGATCCGCAGTTCTTC. Protein: CSVKEDPQFF.

This clonotype was seen once. The chain has TRBV20-1 and TRBJ1-4; a possible D gene is TRBD1 (6 bases). CDR1 and CDR2 from the germline V gene are DFQATT and SNEGSKA (reference sequence). The CDR3 spans 11 residues. The CDR3 DNA reads as TGCAGCCCTCAGGGGAAAGAAAAACTGTTTTTT. Translating it yields CSPQGKEKLFF.